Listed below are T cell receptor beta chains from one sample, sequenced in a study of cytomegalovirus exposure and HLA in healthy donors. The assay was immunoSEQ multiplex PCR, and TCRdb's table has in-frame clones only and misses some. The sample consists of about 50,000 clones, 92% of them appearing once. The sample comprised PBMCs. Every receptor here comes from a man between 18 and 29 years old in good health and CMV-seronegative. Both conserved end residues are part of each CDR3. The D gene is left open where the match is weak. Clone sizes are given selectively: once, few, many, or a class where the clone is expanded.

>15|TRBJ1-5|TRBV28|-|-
TGTGCCAGCAGCGCCCCGGGGTTCGGCAATCAGCCCCAGCATTTT
CASSAPGFGNQPQHF
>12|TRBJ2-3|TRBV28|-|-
TGTGCCAGCACGCCCGGTGGAGATACGCAGTATTTT
CASTPGGDTQYF
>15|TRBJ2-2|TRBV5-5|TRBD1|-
TGTGCCAGCAGCCGACAGGGGTCGGACACCGGGGAGCTGTTTTTT
CASSRQGSDTGELFF
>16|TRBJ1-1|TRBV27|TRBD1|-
TGTGCCAGCAGTTTACTGGGACAGGGAGTTGGGACTGAAGCTTTCTTT
CASSLLGQGVGTEAFF
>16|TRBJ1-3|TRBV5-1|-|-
TGCGCCAGCAGCTTGGCGGGACAAAGCTCTGGAAACACCATATATTTT
CASSLAGQSSGNTIYF
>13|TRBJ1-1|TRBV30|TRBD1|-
TGTGCCTGCATGACAGGGTTGAACACTGAAGCTTTCTTT
CACMTGLNTEAFF
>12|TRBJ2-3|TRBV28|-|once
TGTGCCACCCAGGCAGTCACGAATACGCAGTATTTT
CATQAVTNTQYF
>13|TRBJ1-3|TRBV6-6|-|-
TGTGCCAGCAGTTACGGGCTAGGAAACACCATATATTTT
CASSYGLGNTIYF
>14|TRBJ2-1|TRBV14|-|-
TGTGCCAGCAGCGTCGACAGTTGGGGTAATGAGCAGTTCTTC
CASSVDSWGNEQFF
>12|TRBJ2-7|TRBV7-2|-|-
TGTGCCAGCAGCGTCAGGGTGAACGAGCAGTACTTC
CASSVRVNEQYF
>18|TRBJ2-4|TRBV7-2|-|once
TGTGCCAGCAGCCCCCTCCCGGGGGTCCCCACAGCCAAAAACATTCAGTACTTC
CASSPLPGVPTAKNIQYF
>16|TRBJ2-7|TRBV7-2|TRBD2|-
TGTGCCAGCAGCCCCCGACTAGCGGGAGACTCCTACGAGCAGTACTTC
CASSPRLAGDSYEQYF
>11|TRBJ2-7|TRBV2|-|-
TGTGCCAGCAGTGAAGCGCGGCAGCAGTACTTC
CASSEARQQYF
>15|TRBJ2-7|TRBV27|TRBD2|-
TGTGCCAGCAGCTCAGTAGCGGGAGGGTCGAGGGAGCAGTACTTC
CASSSVAGGSREQYF